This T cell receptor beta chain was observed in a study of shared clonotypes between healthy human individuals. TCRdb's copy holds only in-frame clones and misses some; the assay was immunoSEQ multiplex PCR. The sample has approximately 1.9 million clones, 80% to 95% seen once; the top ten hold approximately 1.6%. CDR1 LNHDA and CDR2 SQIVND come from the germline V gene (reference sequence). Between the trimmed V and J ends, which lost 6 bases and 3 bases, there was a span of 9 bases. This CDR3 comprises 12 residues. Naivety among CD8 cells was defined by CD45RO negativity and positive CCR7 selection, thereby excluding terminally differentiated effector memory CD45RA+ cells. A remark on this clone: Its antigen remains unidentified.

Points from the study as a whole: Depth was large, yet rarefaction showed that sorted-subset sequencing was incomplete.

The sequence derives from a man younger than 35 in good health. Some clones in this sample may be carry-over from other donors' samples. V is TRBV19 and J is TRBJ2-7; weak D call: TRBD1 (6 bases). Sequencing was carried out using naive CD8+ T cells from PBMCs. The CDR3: CASSGQYYEQYF. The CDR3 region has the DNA TGTGCCAGTAGCGGACAGTACTACGAGCAGTACTTC.